The T cell receptor beta chain described here comes from a study of PD-1 blockade in classical Hodgkin lymphoma. Described time point: newly diagnosed, previously untreated cHL patient sample. Using magnetic negative selection, the CD4+ T cells were separated out of thawed PBMCs. Assay used: immunoSEQ multiplex PCR; TCRdb lists only in-frame clones, some missing. The sample includes around 26,000 clones, roughly nine tenths of them seen just once. The source is a human donor with classical Hodgkin lymphoma. Material: CD4+ T cells from blood.

This chain's CDR3 is CASSLGTENTEAFF. In DNA form, the CDR3 reads TGCGCCAGCAGCTTAGGGACGGAGAACACTGAAGCTTTCTTT. This chain joins TRBV5-1 and TRBJ1-1; D possibly corresponds to TRBD1 (5 bases). This CDR3 comprises 14 residues. Per germline, CDR1 SGHRS and CDR2 YFSETQ. The ends were cut back, 2 bases at V and 1 base at J, with 9 bases in the middle. The full variable domain, in which reference TRBV5-1 and TRBJ1-1 provide the parts outside the CDR3, is KAGVTQTPRYLIKTRGQQVTLSCSPISGHRSVSWYQQTPGQGLQFLFEYFSETQRNKGNFPGRFSGRQFSNSRSEMNVSTLELGDSALYLCASSLGTENTEAFFGQGTRLTVV.